This TCR beta chain was sequenced in a study of radiation and T cells in renal cell carcinoma (dated by TCRdb to the early 2020s). Regarding the complete study: Samples were obtained from a clinical trial, in which 15 Gy stereotactic body radiation therapy was delivered to primary renal cell carcinomas and nephrectomy was performed 4 weeks later. In total, around 53 samples, comprising around 26 tumors and some 27 peripheral blood samples, were subjected to TCR beta sequencing. A total of over 4 million unique CDR3 nucleotide sequences, encoding some 2,700,000 unique CDR3 amino acid sequences, were found across all 50 or so samples. The study at large found these results: Because pretreatment tumor biopsies were not available, the study could not determine whether clonotypes were already present within the tumor at baseline. Dynamics of the blood repertoire were not tracked past 4 weeks after treatment. Because the trial had a single-armed design, the trial could not examine how radiation dose or scheduling affected the TCR repertoire. Top tumor clonotypes rose in blood from baseline to 2 weeks post-radiation, then contracted by 4 weeks, suggesting transient expansion of tumor-resident clones.

This clone showed up just a few times. What antigen it recognizes has not been identified. Per-base qualities were not stored, and no clone one base away is much larger. Including cysteine and phenylalanine, the CDR3 has 14 amino acids. Only the CDR3 DNA stays, 42 bases, in frame from base 1. V drops 2 bases and J drops 6 bases, leaving 13 bases in between. CDR1 and CDR2 are read off the germline V gene as WSHSY and SAAADI. The intended sense of this specimen's time point label: baseline pretreatment blood. The label giving this sample's treatment or condition can be read as: 15 Gy SBRT to primary tumor, nephrectomy 4 weeks later. To follow tumor-enriched clonotypes, peripheral blood was collected serially from radiation-treated patients at baseline and again at 2 weeks and 4 weeks after SBRT. All patients had renal cell carcinoma with clear cell pathology. Genomic DNA for TCR sequencing was prepared using the QIAamp DNA Blood Mini Kit (Qiagen). Samples were included in the analyses only if all quality control checks were passed.

Following the manufacturer's recommendations, the immunoSEQ kit was used to generate TCR beta libraries from genomic DNA. To prepare libraries, a first multiplex PCR with proprietary primers was run, followed by a second PCR that added unique barcodes, and a bead cleanup was done after each round. Each sample batch included a kit-provided positive control reaction and a negative control reaction. The final libraries were assessed on an Agilent 4200 TapeStation D1000 ScreenTape, pooled by volume, and quantified by qPCR. Sequencing ran on an Illumina NextSeq500 with a MidOutput 150-cycle cartridge, using 156 Read1 and 15 Index1 cycles with kit custom primers. The pooled library was loaded at 1.0 pM, and approximately 20% PhiX control was spiked in. The paper's processing steps were these. The vendor-processed data were analyzed in R, and a clonotype was defined as all T cells that share the same CDR3 nucleotide sequence. For clone abundance analyses, frequencies were normalized to the 10,000 most abundant clones per sample. Public T cell clones, averaging fewer than five per sample, were removed before analysis. Tumor-enriched clonotypes and baseline blood-enriched clonotypes were defined as those with an abundance difference of at least 32-fold between compartments. Clonotypes expanded or contracted between blood time points were identified with a beta-binomial differential abundance model. Tumor-blood repertoire similarity was measured with the Baroni-Urbani and Buser coefficient, and groups were compared using two-tailed Wilcoxon tests in R. TCRdb took this table from immuneACCESS and kept in-frame rearrangements with V and J called. Such tables lack part of the clones; where checked against another copy, unresolved V genes explain under half of the gap, and the rest is unexplained. That table supplies the V and J calls and clone size; D and trimming were determined from the DNA. This sample holds more than 140,000 clones; roughly 80% were observed only once. In total, the top ten clones hold roughly 23% of the sample.

The clonotype originates from a woman in her 50s with renal cell carcinoma. The rearranged segments are TRBV10-2 and TRBJ1-2, with no reliable assignment of the D segment. Sequences were derived from blood, sampled from a patient whose treatment included radiotherapy and nephrectomy. The CDR3 protein sequence reads: CASSEVPRRDGYTF. The DNA sequence is as follows: TGCGCCAGCAGTGAGGTTCCTCGAAGGGATGGCTACACCTTC.